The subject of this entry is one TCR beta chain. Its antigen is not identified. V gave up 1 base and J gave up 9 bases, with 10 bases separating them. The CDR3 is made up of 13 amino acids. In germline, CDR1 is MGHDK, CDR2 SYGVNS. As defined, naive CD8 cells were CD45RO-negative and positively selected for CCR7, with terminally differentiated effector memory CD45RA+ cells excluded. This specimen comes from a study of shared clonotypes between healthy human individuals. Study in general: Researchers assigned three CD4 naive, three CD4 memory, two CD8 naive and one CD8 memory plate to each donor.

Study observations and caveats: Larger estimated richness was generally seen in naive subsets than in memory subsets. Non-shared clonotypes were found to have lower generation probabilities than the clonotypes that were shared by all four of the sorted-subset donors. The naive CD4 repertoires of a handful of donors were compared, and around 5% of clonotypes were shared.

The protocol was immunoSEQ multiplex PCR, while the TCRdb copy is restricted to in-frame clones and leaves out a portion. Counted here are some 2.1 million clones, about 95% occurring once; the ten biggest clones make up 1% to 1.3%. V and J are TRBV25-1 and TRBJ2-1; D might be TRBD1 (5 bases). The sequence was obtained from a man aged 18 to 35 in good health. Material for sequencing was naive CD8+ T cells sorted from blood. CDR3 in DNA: TGTGCCAGCAGTGAATCAGGGTTTGGTGAGCAGTTCTTC. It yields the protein CASSESGFGEQFF.